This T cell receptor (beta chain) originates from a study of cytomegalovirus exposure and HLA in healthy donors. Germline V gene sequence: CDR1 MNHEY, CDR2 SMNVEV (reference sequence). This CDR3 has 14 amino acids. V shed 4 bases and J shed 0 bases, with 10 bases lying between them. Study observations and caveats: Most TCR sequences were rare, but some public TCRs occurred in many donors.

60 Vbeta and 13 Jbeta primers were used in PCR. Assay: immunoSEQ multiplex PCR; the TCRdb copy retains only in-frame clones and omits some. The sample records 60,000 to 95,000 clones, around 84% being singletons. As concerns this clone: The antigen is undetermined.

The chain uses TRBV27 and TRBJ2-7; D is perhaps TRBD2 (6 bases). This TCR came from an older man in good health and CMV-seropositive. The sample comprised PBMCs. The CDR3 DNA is TGTGCCAGCAGTTCCGGGACTCTCTCCTACGAGCAGTACTTC. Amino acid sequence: CASSSGTLSYEQYF.